This T cell receptor (beta chain) was captured by sequencing in a study of graft-versus-host responses after intestinal transplantation. About the study: Recipients had transplants, and these were multivisceral, liver-intestinal, or isolated intestinal. Each recipient received anti-thymocyte globulin induction, then tacrolimus and steroids for roughly 3 years. Study results and caveats: Within the allografts of patients who had graft-donor T cell macrochimerism, graft-versus-host to host-versus-graft clonal ratios were high. The marrow of recipients harbored GvH clones, and ileum or blood showed some of them first.

This table comes from immunoSEQ multiplex PCR, and its TCRdb copy is limited to in-frame clones, with some not included. The repertoire consists of some 130,000 clones, with approximately 92% occurring once and the leading ten covering more than 0.1%. Of note for this clone: Its antigen remains unknown.

V shed 6 bases, J shed 2 bases, and the junction held 6 bases outside the gene matches. The V gene's germline CDR1 is LNHDA and CDR2 SQIVND (reference sequence). This CDR3 is 14 amino acids long. The sample was unstimulated CD4+ T cells sorted from spleen or lymph node cells, taken before intestinal transplant. The rearrangement links TRBV19 to TRBJ1-1; TRBD1 matches at 7 bases. The TCR was taken from a human donor who received an intestinal transplant. The CDR3 protein is CASRLRDRNTEAFF. The CDR3 DNA reads TGTGCCAGTAGACTCCGGGACAGAAACACTGAAGCTTTCTTT.